Listed below are T cell receptor beta chains from one sample, sequenced in a study of blood T cell repertoires in COVID-19. The method was immunoSEQ multiplex PCR; TCRdb's version includes in-frame clones alone and lacks a portion of them. The sample includes about 140,000 clones, approximately 85% of them seen just once. The sequencing input was peripheral blood. These receptors were obtained from an elderly woman with acute or convalescent COVID-19. CDR3s include the opening cysteine and the closing phenylalanine or tryptophan. Fields, in order: V gene, CDR3 length, J gene, D gene, CDR3 protein. D genes are given only for firm matches.

V: TRBV5-1
length: 14
J: TRBJ1-2
D: NA
CDR3: CASREGASNYGYTF

V: TRBV6-5
length: 12
J: TRBJ2-7
D: NA
CDR3: CASSQPGYEQYF

V: TRBV29-1
length: 13
J: TRBJ2-3
D: NA
CDR3: CSVDPTGTDTQYF

V: TRBV24-1
length: 15
J: TRBJ2-1
D: NA
CDR3: CATSDPGTLYNEQFF

V: TRBV11-2
length: 13
J: TRBJ1-3
D: NA
CDR3: CASSTSGRNTIYF

V: TRBV7-8
length: 14
J: TRBJ1-1
D: NA
CDR3: CASSPWWRFTEAFF

V: TRBV10-3
length: 17
J: TRBJ2-7
D: TRBD1
CDR3: CAISESVWTGGSGEQYF

V: TRBV5-3
length: 17
J: TRBJ2-1
D: TRBD2
CDR3: CARSWGPGLAGINEQFF

V: TRBV13
length: 17
J: TRBJ1-5
D: NA
CDR3: CASSSRMGLGSNQPQHF

V: TRBV5-5
length: 16
J: TRBJ2-7
D: NA
CDR3: CASSYSLVLFSYEQYF

V: TRBV19
length: 17
J: TRBJ2-1
D: TRBD2
CDR3: CASSARLAGGLYNEQFF

V: TRBV28
length: 18
J: TRBJ1-2
D: TRBD1
CDR3: CASSRPSVDRASSYGYTF

V: TRBV27
length: 13
J: TRBJ1-6
D: NA
CDR3: CASRDSLESPLHF

V: TRBV12-3/TRBV12-4
length: 12
J: TRBJ2-1
D: NA
CDR3: CASSPTMNEQFF

V: TRBV5-1
length: 16
J: TRBJ2-2
D: TRBD1
CDR3: CASRLTGTGGTGELFF

V: TRBV5-1
length: 14
J: TRBJ1-1
D: NA
CDR3: CASSLEFRNTEAFF

V: TRBV11-2
length: 16
J: TRBJ2-1
D: TRBD2
CDR3: CASSWTAGGFYNEQFF

V: TRBV7-3
length: 14
J: TRBJ2-7
D: TRBD2
CDR3: CASGAGGKGYEQYF

V: TRBV28
length: 14
J: TRBJ1-1
D: NA
CDR3: CASSFPQVVGEAFF

V: TRBV28
length: 13
J: TRBJ1-2
D: TRBD1
CDR3: CASSTGEARGYTF

V: TRBV30
length: 13
J: TRBJ1-3
D: NA
CDR3: CAWSRGGGNTIYF

V: TRBV5-5
length: 14
J: TRBJ1-6
D: NA
CDR3: CASSLAGGNAPLHF

V: TRBV9
length: 19
J: TRBJ2-1
D: TRBD2
CDR3: CASSVPAGAPVGSYNEQFF

V: TRBV7-2
length: 15
J: TRBJ1-2
D: TRBD1
CDR3: CASSPTTGTGEGYTF

V: TRBV19
length: 14
J: TRBJ1-4
D: NA
CDR3: CASSKGIRDEKLFF

V: TRBV10-1
length: 14
J: TRBJ2-7
D: NA
CDR3: CASSVAGLFSEQYF

V: TRBV5-4
length: 15
J: TRBJ2-1
D: TRBD2
CDR3: CASTPLAGGGNEQFF

V: TRBV5-4
length: 15
J: TRBJ2-3
D: NA
CDR3: CASSGGTASTDTQYF

V: TRBV20-1
length: 11
J: TRBJ2-1
D: NA
CDR3: CSATRVDEQFF

V: TRBV15
length: 14
J: TRBJ1-2
D: NA
CDR3: CATSRAPESYGYTF

V: TRBV9
length: 15
J: TRBJ1-6
D: NA
CDR3: CASSSHRAHNSPLHF

V: TRBV28
length: 14
J: TRBJ1-4
D: NA
CDR3: CASSAPTGNEKLFF

V: TRBV5-6
length: 17
J: TRBJ2-1
D: TRBD2
CDR3: CASSGFWTSGRDYEQFF

V: TRBV12-3/TRBV12-4
length: 13
J: TRBJ2-2
D: TRBD1
CDR3: CASTPTGVGELFF

V: TRBV30
length: 13
J: TRBJ1-1
D: NA
CDR3: CAWSVRVDTEAFF

V: TRBV15
length: 17
J: TRBJ2-1
D: TRBD2
CDR3: CATSRTRLARFYNEQFF

V: TRBV18
length: 13
J: TRBJ1-2
D: NA
CDR3: CASSPGGDYGYTF

V: TRBV28
length: 14
J: TRBJ2-1
D: TRBD2
CDR3: CASSLRKREFEQFF

V: TRBV19
length: 14
J: TRBJ2-1
D: TRBD1
CDR3: CASRFGTGHNEQFF

V: TRBV5-4
length: 13
J: TRBJ1-1
D: NA
CDR3: CASSLVGATEAFF

V: TRBV7-8
length: 15
J: TRBJ2-5
D: TRBD1
CDR3: CASSPRQGASETQYF

V: TRBV4-2
length: 15
J: TRBJ2-5
D: TRBD2
CDR3: CASSRSGTIQETQYF

V: TRBV3-1/TRBV3-2
length: 14
J: TRBJ2-2
D: NA
CDR3: CASGWRGNTGELFF

V: TRBV10-3
length: 14
J: TRBJ2-7
D: NA
CDR3: CAISDLEGGYEQYF

V: TRBV7-9
length: 15
J: TRBJ1-2
D: NA
CDR3: CASSLGPSRGYGYTF

V: TRBV19
length: 15
J: TRBJ1-3
D: NA
CDR3: CASSALQGSGNTIYF

V: TRBV4-2
length: 16
J: TRBJ1-2
D: NA
CDR3: CASSQEGSALGGGYTF

V: TRBV4-1
length: 15
J: TRBJ2-7
D: TRBD1
CDR3: CASSLRTGTSYEQYF

V: TRBV18
length: 15
J: TRBJ2-1
D: NA
CDR3: CASSPVWGSDNEQFF

V: TRBV10-3
length: 14
J: TRBJ1-5
D: NA
CDR3: CAISERDKHQPQHF

V: TRBV21-1
length: 17
J: TRBJ2-2
D: NA
CDR3: CASSKALPGTNTGELFF

V: TRBV2
length: 13
J: TRBJ1-2
D: NA
CDR3: CASSQAGVGGYTF

V: TRBV7-3
length: 13
J: TRBJ1-2
D: TRBD1
CDR3: CASSPTGAGGYTF

V: TRBV19
length: 14
J: TRBJ2-7
D: NA
CDR3: CASSIGRGGYEQYF

V: TRBV11-1
length: 15
J: TRBJ1-1
D: TRBD1
CDR3: CASSRYRGLRTEAFF